These 3 T cell receptor beta chains were sequenced from one sample in a study of shared clonotypes between healthy human individuals. Only in-frame clones appear in the TCRdb table, and some are missing; sequencing was by immunoSEQ multiplex PCR. The sample includes about 610,000 clones, around 97% seen only once; the top ten take around 0.057%. The sample taken for sequencing was naive CD4+ T cells sorted from blood. Described subset: CD45RA+ positively selected. The receptors derive from a woman aged 25 to 39 in good health.

This clone was detected only once. This CDR3 reads CASSYGALGRRETQYF. The CDR3 nucleotides read TGTGCCAGCAGTTACGGGGCTCTCGGTCGGAGGGAGACCCAGTACTTC. The rearrangement joins TRBV6-5 to TRBJ2-5; D possibly uses TRBD1 or TRBD2 (5 bases each). CDR1 and CDR2 (germline): MNHEY, SVGAGI. The V end was cut by 2 bases, the J end by 5 bases, with 18 bases between. This CDR3 comprises 16 residues.

The chain couples TRBV5-1 to TRBJ2-7; D gene uncertain. This CDR3 is built from 16 residues. Looked up from germline, CDR1 is SGHRS and CDR2 is YFSETQ. The ends were cut back, 4 bases at V and 5 bases at J, with 22 bases in the middle. The CDR3, as DNA: TGCGCCAGCAGCAAAACACGGGCATTCGGACCTAACGAGCAGTACTTC. Protein: CASSKTRAFGPNEQYF. The whole variable domain, filled in from reference TRBV5-1 and TRBJ2-7, reads KAGVTQTPRYLIKTRGQQVTLSCSPISGHRSVSWYQQTPGQGLQFLFEYFSETQRNKGNFPGRFSGRQFSNSRSEMNVSTLELGDSALYLCASSKTRAFGPNEQYFGPGTRLTVT.

V usage is TRBV11-3 and J usage is TRBJ2-2; 7 nucleotides agree with TRBD1. Trimming cost V 6 bases and J 0 bases; bases outside gene matches: 7. Looked up from germline, CDR1 is SGHNT and CDR2 is YENEEA. There are 16 residues in the CDR3. The DNA for the CDR3 is TGTGCCAGCAGTCCAACAGGGGAACCGAACACCGGGGAGCTGTTTTTT. It codes for CASSPTGEPNTGELFF.